These 5 T cell receptor beta chains originate from one sample sequenced in a study of cytotoxic CD8 clonotypes in ibrutinib-treated CLL. Assay: immunoSEQ multiplex PCR; the TCRdb copy retains only in-frame clones and omits some. Here the sample spans roughly 200,000 clones, 65% to 80% being singletons. Here the sequenced sample was PBMCs, taken after 12 months of ibrutinib treatment. Every receptor here comes from a human donor with chronic lymphocytic leukemia.

This clone was detected once. J is TRBJ2-1 and V is TRBV9, with TRBD2 identical over 8 bases. This CDR3 comprises 14 residues. The V gene end was trimmed by 1 base and the J gene end by 5 bases; junction bases not matched to a gene: 2. Germline values: CDR1 SGDLS, CDR2 YYNGEE. The DNA of the CDR3 is TGTGCCAGCAGCGTAACGGGACTAGACAATGAGCAGTTCTTC. Encoded protein: CASSVTGLDNEQFF.

Turning to this clone: This may be a read error: a much more frequent sequence differs by one nucleotide. The chain carries TRBV14 and TRBJ1-2, with D unresolved. Germline V CDR1 and CDR2: SGHDN, FVKESK. The CDR3 sequence is 12 residues long. V lost 5 bases and J lost 0, with 4 bases in between. Here the CDR3 reads CASSVSNYGYTF. The CDR3 DNA is TGTGCCAGCAGCGTATCTAACTATGGCTACACCTTC.

CDR3 coding DNA: TGTGCCAGCAGCTTAGCAAGGACTAGCGGGACTGAGCAGTTCTTC. It encodes CASSLARTSGTEQFF. V usage is TRBV11-2 and J usage is TRBJ2-1; 12 positions match TRBD2. Trimming at V came to 1 base and at J to 9 bases, leaving 4 bases not matched to a gene. The CDR3 contains 15 residues. The germline CDR1 and CDR2 sequences are SGHAT and FQNNGV.

A single count supports this clone. The V gene is TRBV18, the J gene TRBJ2-7; D is ambiguous. Germline CDR1 and CDR2: KGHSH and LQKENI. Deletions cut 6 bases from V and 4 bases from J, with 16 bases between. The CDR3 is 14 amino acids. CDR3 bases: TGTGCCAGCTCGCCTCCTACAGTGACTTACGAGCAGTACTTC. This translates into CASSPPTVTYEQYF.

This clone was found a few times. The chain recombines TRBV7-3 with TRBJ1-5; no firm D call. The CDR3 sequence is 11 residues long. CDR1 SGHTA and CDR2 FQGTGA come from the germline V gene. The ends were cut back, 10 bases at V and 7 bases at J, with 11 bases in the middle. The CDR3 coding sequence is TGTGCCAACCTGACCGGACAGCCCCAGCATTTT. Translating it yields CANLTGQPQHF. The variable domain in full, completed from reference TRBV7-3 and TRBJ1-5, reads GAGVSQTPSNKVTEKGKYVELRCDPISGHTALYWYRQSLGQGPEFLIYFQGTGAADDSGLPNDRFFAVRPEGSVSTLKIQRTERGDSAVYLCANLTGQPQHFGDGTRLSIL.